The T cell receptor beta chain under discussion was sequenced for a study of T-cell memory formation after mild COVID-19. Trimming left V 0 bases short and J 1 base short, with 8 bases between. The CDR3 runs 14 residues. Germline V lookup: CDR1 SGHRS, CDR2 YFSETQ. TCRdb reanalysed the 5' RACE reads using MiXCR and keeps one entry per CDR3 protein. The sample records tens of thousands of distinct CDR3 sequences, about 21% being singletons. The table lists this clonotype with many counts. V gene TRBV5-1 combines with J gene TRBJ2-7, with D maybe TRBD1 (5 bases). This receptor was taken from an adult who had mild COVID-19 (a few samples of this study predate the infection). Cell type and time point are not known. The sequenced sample was PBMCs or a T cell subset sorted from them (not recorded which). CDR3 sequence reads: CASSLVGPSYEQYF. CDR3 sequence (DNA): TGCGCCAGCAGCTTGGTGGGGCCATCCTACGAGCAGTACTTC.